The entry below describes one TCR beta chain. There is no known antigen for this receptor. The input lacks base qualities; no much larger clone sits a single base away. Each patient's primary melanoma had been surgically resected and was viewed as potentially curable, though still at risk of metastatic recurrence. Libraries came from the immunoSEQ multiplex PCR assay. Primary melanoma tumor tissue underwent high-throughput sequencing of the T-cell receptor beta chain. The original methods were these. Repertoire analyses included TCRB CDR3 sharing between samples and the distribution of insertions and deletions. A gradient-boosted model ranked the predictive value of the T-cell fraction against histopathological variables. TCRdb stores this immuneACCESS table with in-frame sequences only. Part of the clones is absent; in the studies checked, under half of the shortfall reflects unresolved V genes, and no reason is known for the rest. V and J calls plus clone size are reproduced from that table; the DNA served to infer D and trimming. This sample is represented by some 2,500 clones; less than 75% of them were singletons. The ten largest clones take up under 30% of the sample.

The germline V gene (reference sequence) sets CDR1 to LNHDA and CDR2 to SQIVND. At the junction V is shortened by 5 bases and J by 3 bases; bases outside the gene matches: 2. The CDR3 contains 13 residues, cysteine and phenylalanine counted. Only CDR3 DNA is held: 39 bases, read in frame from base 1. This sample was taken from a study of primary melanoma T cells and metastatic recurrence (dated by TCRdb to 2020 to 2022). Study-level background: A total of 200 or so primary melanomas made up the cohort, all of stage T2 to T4 and more than 1 mm thick. Whether T-cell fraction and T-cell repertoire clonality in primary melanoma tumors predicted patient outcome was tested in the study. Progression-free survival was the clinical outcome compared against the T-cell fraction measured by TCR beta sequencing. Histopathological grading of tumor-infiltrating lymphocytes was compared with the sequencing-derived T-cell fraction. Results the study describes overall, beyond this receptor: Progression-free survival prediction was reportedly improved more by adding T-cell fraction to tumor thickness than by adding any other histopathological variable. An effective T-cell-mediated antitumor response in primary melanoma was framed by the authors only as a suggestion, not a demonstrated mechanism. Progression-free survival was reportedly predicted by the tumor T-cell fraction independently of age, mitotic rate, ulceration and thickness. Protection appeared to be conferred by a T-cell fraction above 20% regardless of ulceration status, mitotic rate or nodal disease.

Input material: melanoma tumor tissue. The rearranged chain carries TRBV19 and TRBJ2-5, and 8 junctional nucleotides match TRBD1. The sequence derives from a human donor with melanoma. The CDR3 sequence is CASSLQGEETQYF. The bases are TGTGCCAGTAGTCTACAGGGGGAAGAGACCCAGTACTTC. With all but the CDR3 taken from the reference TRBV19 and TRBJ2-5 genes, the full variable domain is: DGGITQSPKYLFRKEGQNVTLSCEQNLNHDAMYWYRQDPGQGLRLIYYSQIVNDFQKGDIAEGYSVSREKKESFPLTVTSAQKNPTAFYLCASSLQGEETQYFGPGTRLLVL.